Shown below are 22 T cell receptor beta chains from a single sample sequenced in a study of blood T cell repertoires in COVID-19. Assay: immunoSEQ multiplex PCR; the TCRdb copy retains only in-frame clones and omits some. The profile shows about 53,000 clones, 77% of them singletons. The sample was peripheral blood. These receptors were collected from a man in his 70s with active or convalescent COVID-19.

This chain joins TRBV15 and TRBJ1-5; D not resolved. The V gene lost 0 bases and the J gene lost 1 base, with 7 bases spanning the gap. The V gene's germline CDR1 is LNHNV and CDR2 YYDKDF (reference sequence). The CDR3 has 15 residues. CDR3 sequence reads: CATSRDGQSNQPQHF. The CDR3, as DNA: TGTGCCACCAGCAGAGATGGGCAGAGCAATCAGCCCCAGCATTTT.

CDR3 loop: CASSLGATYGYTF. CDR3 nucleotide sequence: TGTGCCAGCAGTTTAGGGGCCACGTATGGCTACACCTTC. V is TRBV12-3 or TRBV12-4 and J is TRBJ1-2; no clear D gene. V lost 1 base and J lost 5, with 8 bases in between. The CDR3 is 13 residues long.

In this sample, this clone turned up a few times. The rearrangement uses TRBV19 and TRBJ1-2, with unresolved D. CDR1 and CDR2 (germline): LNHDA, SQIVND (reference sequence). Trimming removed 6 bases from V and 4 bases from J, with 12 bases in between. This CDR3 is 13 amino acids long. DNA for the CDR3: TGTGCCAGTAGCTACGGCTCGGGCTATGGCTACACCTTC. Its translation is CASSYGSGYGYTF.

The chain uses TRBV7-2 and TRBJ1-2, with D tentatively TRBD1 (5 bases). Per the germline V gene, CDR1 is SGHTA and CDR2 is FQGNSA. Between the trimmed V and J ends, which lost 1 base and 0 bases, there was a span of 9 bases. The CDR3 consists of 15 residues. The CDR3 protein is CASSLDRTPNYGYTF. The CDR3 coding sequence is TGTGCCAGCAGCTTAGACAGGACCCCTAACTATGGCTACACCTTC.

The chain combines TRBV10-3 with TRBJ2-7; tentatively, D is TRBD1 (6 bases). The V end was cut by 5 bases, the J end by 0 bases, with 11 bases between. Germline V CDR1 and CDR2: ENHRY, SYGVKD. This CDR3 has 14 amino acids. The CDR3 DNA reads TGTGCCATCAGTAGACAGGACTTCTCCTACGAGCAGTACTTC. Its translation is CAISRQDFSYEQYF.

The chain uses TRBV29-1 and TRBJ2-7; a possible D gene is TRBD1 (6 bases). Germline CDR1 is SQVTM and CDR2 is ANQGSEA. With 4 bases removed from V and 0 bases from J, the gap between germline ends came to 10 bases. This CDR3 region has 13 residues. The CDR3 here is CSVARTASYEQYF. The CDR3 bases are TGCAGCGTTGCCCGGACAGCCTCCTACGAGCAGTACTTC.

The chain couples TRBV7-9 to TRBJ1-4; 8 nucleotides match TRBD1. The CDR3 runs to 15 residues. From germline, CDR1 is SEHNR and CDR2 FQNEAQ (reference sequence). The junction had 6 bases not matched to a gene; V was cut back by 5 bases and J by 4 bases. CDR3 nucleotides: TGTGCCAGCAGCACCCTACAGGGGGTTAATGAAAAACTGTTTTTT. This gives the protein CASSTLQGVNEKLFF.

The chain links TRBV24-1 to TRBJ2-2; TRBD1 matches 7 bases. Germline CDR1 is KGHDR and CDR2 is SFDVKD. Trimming at V came to 6 bases and at J to 1 base, leaving 4 bases not matched to a gene. CDR3 length: 15 amino acids. DNA of the CDR3: TGTGCCACCAGTAGTAGGGACAGGAACACCGGGGAGCTGTTTTTT. Translation: CATSSRDRNTGELFF.

In its sample, this clone was seen once. The chain is built from TRBV6-5 and TRBJ1-4; D ambiguous. Trimming cost V 5 bases and J 7 bases, with 14 bases left between them. From germline, CDR1 is MNHEY and CDR2 SVGAGI. CDR3 length equals 14 residues. CDR3 nucleotide sequence: TGTGCCAGCAGTCCCCCCGGGAACGGTGAAAAACTGTTTTTT. It is translated as CASSPPGNGEKLFF.

V is TRBV3-1 (or the pseudogene TRBV3-2) and J is TRBJ2-7, with D perhaps TRBD2 (6 bases). Trimming removed 5 bases from V and 4 bases from J, with 21 bases in between. There are 16 residues in the CDR3. Germline CDR1 reads LGHDT; CDR2 reads YNNKEL (reference sequence). The CDR3 reads CASSGGNGHRRYEQYF. CDR3 DNA: TGTGCCAGCAGCGGGGGGAACGGACACCGAAGGTACGAGCAGTACTTC.

This chain connects TRBV19 to TRBJ1-3; no clear D gene. Germline lookup yields CDR1 LNHDA and CDR2 SQIVND (reference sequence). V lost 5 bases and J lost 0, with 8 bases in between. This CDR3 has 14 amino acids. The CDR3 spells CASSRVSSGNTIYF. DNA of the CDR3: TGTGCCAGTAGTCGGGTGTCCTCTGGAAACACCATATATTTT.

The rearrangement links TRBV18 to TRBJ1-1; 7 positions match TRBD1. This CDR3 has 16 residues. From germline, CDR1 is KGHSH and CDR2 LQKENI. V trimming: 3 bases; J trimming: 1 base; junction bases outside the gene matches: 8. The CDR3 DNA is TGTGCCAGCTCACCTCCCGGGACAGCAAGGAACACTGAAGCTTTCTTT. Protein: CASSPPGTARNTEAFF.

This sequence joins TRBV2 and TRBJ2-3, with D hard to call. Trimming took 6 bases from V and 0 from J, leaving 16 bases between them. CDR3 length equals 16 residues. Germline V gene data show CDR1 as SNHLY and CDR2 as FYNNEI. The CDR3 is CASSDSAGSSTDTQYF. CDR3 DNA sequence: TGTGCCAGCAGCGACTCCGCCGGTTCTAGCACAGATACGCAGTATTTT.

This chain links TRBV7-3 with TRBJ2-3; maybe TRBD1 (5 bases). From germline, CDR1 is SGHTA and CDR2 FQGTGA. Trimming removed 8 bases at V and 3 bases at J, with 15 bases between. The CDR3 is made up of 14 amino acids. The CDR3, as DNA: TGTGCCAGCGGAATGGGGCAGGGAACAGATACGCAGTATTTT. Encoded protein: CASGMGQGTDTQYF.

V and J are TRBV15 and TRBJ1-6; the D gene is possibly TRBD1 (5 bases). Germline V gives CDR1 LNHNV, CDR2 YYDKDF (reference sequence). CDR3 length: 14 residues. The V and J ends lost 6 bases and 8 bases respectively, with 14 bases between them. In DNA, the CDR3 is TGTGCCACCAGGGTCGGAGGGGTTGATTCACCCCTCCACTTT. It translates to CATRVGGVDSPLHF.

CDR3 amino acids: CASTGWRGDQPQHF. The CDR3 region has the DNA TGTGCCAGCACCGGGTGGAGGGGAGATCAGCCCCAGCATTTT. The rearrangement uses TRBV6-5 and TRBJ1-5; tentatively, D is TRBD1 (5 bases). V was pared by 7 bases and J by 5 bases, with 15 bases between. The CDR3 totals 14 residues. The germline V gene has CDR1 MNHEY and CDR2 SVGAGI.

The CDR3 DNA sequence: TGTGCCAGCAGCGTAGGAGGCCGCCCTAGCACAGATACGCAGTATTTT. Its translation: CASSVGGRPSTDTQYF. The V call is TRBV9, the J call TRBJ2-3; D not resolved. The CDR3 has 16 residues. The V gene lost 0 bases and the J gene lost 0 bases, with 11 bases spanning the gap. Germline V CDR1 and CDR2: SGDLS, YYNGEE.

The chain recombines TRBV6-6 with TRBJ1-3; 8 nucleotides align to TRBD1. Trimming cost V 2 bases and J 2 bases; bases outside gene matches: 5. Per germline, CDR1 MNHNY and CDR2 SVGAGI (reference sequence). The CDR3 covers 16 residues. The CDR3 loop reads CASSYAQGATGNTIYF. CDR3 sequence (DNA): TGTGCCAGCAGTTACGCCCAGGGGGCGACTGGAAACACCATATATTTT.

The chain links TRBV11-2 to TRBJ2-2; TRBD1 matches at 10 bases. Germline trimming cut 3 bases from V and 3 bases from J; bases unmatched to any gene: 1. The CDR3 is 15 residues long. The germline gives CDR1 SGHAT, CDR2 FQNNGV. CDR3 protein: CASSFGTGDTGELFF. The CDR3 bases are TGTGCCAGCAGCTTTGGGACAGGGGACACCGGGGAGCTGTTTTTT.

The CDR3 DNA sequence: TGTGCCATCAGTGAGTCGATGGGACAGTCCCACGAGCAGTACTTC. Protein sequence: CAISESMGQSHEQYF. The gene calls are TRBV10-3 and TRBJ2-7; 7 bases map to TRBD1. Germline-derived CDR1 and CDR2 are ENHRY and SYGVKD. The CDR3 has 15 amino acids. J lost 5 bases, V lost 0 bases, and 7 bases had no gene match.

A single count supports this clone. Germline is not matched at one junction end, which may reflect a read error. Different DNA sequences within this sample yield the same CDR3. The V gene is TRBV6-5, the J gene TRBJ1-5, with a tentative D call TRBD1 (5 bases). Germline V gene data show CDR1 as MNHEY and CDR2 as SVGAGI. The length of the CDR3 is 15 residues. The CDR3 coding sequence is TGCGCCAGCAGTTACAGACAGCCACGCGGTCAGCCCCAGCATTTT. It translates to CASSYRQPRGQPQHF.

The V call is TRBV7-9, the J call TRBJ2-7, with D perhaps TRBD1 (8 bases). Germline V gene sequence: CDR1 SEHNR, CDR2 FQNEAQ (reference sequence). The V end was cut by 4 bases, the J end by 1 base, with 23 bases between. The CDR3 has 18 residues. CDR3 region: CASSSPAGDRPSSYEQYF. The CDR3 DNA reads as TGTGCCAGCAGCTCCCCCGCGGGGGACAGGCCTTCATCCTACGAGCAGTACTTC.